Listed here is a single TCR beta chain. The CDR3 contains 13 residues. The germline V and J ends were trimmed by 4 bases and 2 bases, with 7 bases remaining between them. A second PCR of roughly 6 to 12 cycles used a sample-barcoded 5' primer and a J-beta primer mix. TCRdb re-derived calls from the 5' RACE reads in MiXCR, one entry per CDR3 protein. This table holds hundreds of thousands of distinct CDR3 sequences, 52% found once. This sample is drawn from a study of blood T cells in healthy people across ages. Whole-study context: About one barcoded beta molecule was captured per two T cells (by template switching).

Investigators took around 11 milliliters of peripheral blood from every donor. Sequencing was done on a sample of blood. This clonotype was obtained from a woman older than 75 in good health. The rearrangement links TRBV12-3 or TRBV12-4 to TRBJ2-3; no clear D. The DNA of the CDR3 is TGTGCCAGCAGTTCCGAGTACACAGATACGCAGTATTTT. Protein: CASSSEYTDTQYF.